The 21 T cell receptor beta chains given below trace back to one sample, sequenced in a study of metastatic and nonmetastatic thyroid tumors. TCRdb reprocessed the PCR reads using MiXCR. Among roughly 20,000 clones listed, around 30% were seen once. There were no patients who had received any treatment before thyroid surgery. Sequencing was done on a sample of blood. Every receptor here comes from a female donor with papillary thyroid cancer or a benign thyroid nodule (not recorded which). Some clones in this sample may be carry-over from other donors' samples.

There are many counts of this clone. The rearrangement links TRBV20-1 to TRBJ2-3; a possible D gene is TRBD1 (5 bases). Germline CDR1 and CDR2: DFQATT and SNEGSKA (reference sequence). The CDR3 length is 15 residues. V was trimmed by 3 bases and J by 4 bases, leaving 17 bases between them. CDR3: CSASMGRVGADTQYF. CDR3 DNA sequence: TGCAGTGCTAGTATGGGCAGGGTAGGGGCAGATACGCAGTATTTT.

The chain joins TRBV18 to TRBJ2-7; 8 bases are a match to TRBD1. The CDR3 loop spans 14 amino acids. Germline trimming cut 5 bases from V and 3 bases from J; bases unmatched to any gene: 6. The germline gives CDR1 KGHSH, CDR2 LQKENI. CDR3 DNA: TGTGCCAGCTCAACACAGACAGGGGTCTACGAGCAGTACTTC. Translating it yields CASSTQTGVYEQYF.

This clone has ten or more counts. The chain is built from TRBV6-1 and TRBJ1-5; D may be TRBD1 (6 bases). From germline, CDR1 is MNHNS and CDR2 SASEGT. CDR3 length: 16 amino acids. V was shortened by 3 bases and J by 0 bases, with 12 bases between the two germline ends. The CDR3 DNA sequence: TGTGCCAGCAGTGACCCGGACAGCCCTAGCAATCAGCCCCAGCATTTT. It encodes CASSDPDSPSNQPQHF.

In the case of this clone: The junction departs from the called germline gene at one end, perhaps through a read error. CDR3 in amino acids: CSTRDPLTGSGSPLHF. As DNA, the CDR3 is TGCAGTACTAGAGATCCCCTTACAGGGTCCGGTTCACCCCTCCACTTT. The V gene is TRBV20-1, the J gene TRBJ1-6; possible D gene TRBD1, 6 bases. The CDR3 totals 16 residues. The germline CDR1 and CDR2 sequences are DFQATT and SNEGSKA (reference sequence).

In this sample, this clone is medium-sized (0.01 to 0.1%). This chain connects TRBV5-1 to TRBJ1-3, with 9 bases aligning to TRBD1. This CDR3 region has 15 residues. J was trimmed by 4 bases and V by 5 bases; bases with no gene match: 7. Germline CDR1 is SGHRS and CDR2 is YFSETQ. The DNA of the CDR3 is TGCGCCAGCAGGCCGGGACAGGGATCGGGAAACACCATATATTTT. Its protein is CASRPGQGSGNTIYF.

The chain uses TRBV5-1 and TRBJ2-1, with a weak D call TRBD1 (7 bases). The CDR3 sequence is 13 residues long. Per germline, CDR1 SGHRS and CDR2 YFSETQ. Trimming cost V 3 bases and J 7 bases, with 11 bases left between them. CDR3: CASSSRGENEQFF. CDR3 in DNA: TGCGCCAGCAGCTCCAGGGGGGAGAATGAGCAGTTCTTC.

This clone is medium-sized in the sample. The chain recombines TRBV20-1 with TRBJ1-6, with 12 positions matching TRBD1. Germline V gene sequence: CDR1 DFQATT, CDR2 SNEGSKA (reference sequence). V lost 5 bases, J lost 10 bases, and 6 bases stayed unmatched. The CDR3 is made up of 14 amino acids. The CDR3 coding sequence is TGCAGTGCTTCTACCGGGACAGGGGGCTCACCCCTCCACTTT. The encoded protein is CSASTGTGGSPLHF.

This clone was found many times. The chain recombines TRBV6-1 with TRBJ2-3; 8 bases map to TRBD1. The CDR3 has 17 residues. J was trimmed by 3 bases and V by 3 bases; bases with no gene match: 11. Per germline, CDR1 MNHNS and CDR2 SASEGT. For the CDR3, the DNA is TGTGCCAGCAGTGAGTTGACCGAGACAGGGGAGACAGATACGCAGTATTTT. Amino acids: CASSELTETGETDTQYF.

This chain uses TRBV4-1 with TRBJ1-6; D is unclear. Germline V gives CDR1 MGHRA, CDR2 YSYEKL. Trimming took 1 base from V and 7 from J, leaving 8 bases between them. CDR3 length equals 14 residues. DNA of the CDR3: TGCGCCAGCAGCCAAGGACTTGACAATTCACCCCTCCACTTT. Translating gives CASSQGLDNSPLHF.

This clone has at least ten counts. The V gene is TRBV14, the J gene TRBJ2-7, with TRBD1 as a possible D gene (5 bases). The CDR3 contains 13 residues. Germline values: CDR1 SGHDN, CDR2 FVKESK. Trimming cost V 0 bases and J 5 bases, with 8 bases left between them. CDR3 sequence: CASSQDRVHEQYF. The CDR3 DNA reads TGTGCCAGCAGCCAAGACAGGGTCCACGAGCAGTACTTC.

This chain joins TRBV20-1 and TRBJ1-6; tentative D call: TRBD1 (5 bases). This CDR3 spans 13 amino acids. The V end was cut by 1 base, the J end by 7 bases, with 8 bases between. Germline V CDR1 and CDR2: DFQATT, SNEGSKA (reference sequence). CDR3 region: CSARVTENSPLHF. Written as DNA, the CDR3 is TGCAGTGCTAGAGTGACAGAGAATTCACCCCTCCACTTT.

The sample holds a few counts of this clone. The gene calls are TRBV5-1 and TRBJ2-1; 7 positions match TRBD1. Trimming at V came to 0 bases and at J to 9 bases, leaving 9 bases not matched to a gene. The length of the CDR3 is 15 residues. Germline loops: CDR1 SGHRS, CDR2 YFSETQ. The CDR3 spells CASSLVVQGIAEQFF. DNA of the CDR3: TGCGCCAGCAGCTTGGTCGTACAGGGGATCGCTGAGCAGTTCTTC. Using reference TRBV5-1 and TRBJ2-1 for the parts outside the CDR3, the full variable domain is KAGVTQTPRYLIKTRGQQVTLSCSPISGHRSVSWYQQTPGQGLQFLFEYFSETQRNKGNFPGRFSGRQFSNSRSEMNVSTLELGDSALYLCASSLVVQGIAEQFFGPGTRLTVL.

At least ten counts were recorded for this clone. The rearrangement joins TRBV27 to TRBJ1-3; no clear D. Per germline, CDR1 MNHEY and CDR2 SMNVEV (reference sequence). The V end lost 8 bases, the J end lost 6 bases, and 14 bases lay between the germline ends. This CDR3 comprises 13 residues. The CDR3 reads CASPALLKNTIYF. CDR3 coding DNA: TGTGCCAGCCCTGCCCTTCTTAAAAACACCATATATTTT.

V and J are TRBV4-2 and TRBJ2-7, with 9 bases aligning to TRBD2. The germline V gene has CDR1 LGHNA and CDR2 YNFKEQ. This CDR3 is built from 16 residues. V lost 0 bases and J lost 0; bases outside the gene matches: 3. The CDR3 loop reads CASSQDDSGSSYEQYF. The CDR3, as DNA: TGTGCCAGCAGCCAAGATGATAGCGGGAGCTCCTACGAGCAGTACTTC.

This clone was recorded many times. V gene TRBV20-1 combines with J gene TRBJ1-2; possible D gene TRBD1, 5 bases. Germline CDR1 DFQATT, CDR2 SNEGSKA (reference sequence). This CDR3 spans 13 amino acids. Trimming cost V 2 bases and J 7 bases, with 14 bases left between them. The CDR3 spells CSARLREGTGYTF. The DNA of the CDR3 is TGCAGTGCTAGACTGCGGGAAGGGACTGGCTACACCTTC.

The chain has TRBV15 and TRBJ1-1; 11 nucleotides agree with TRBD1. J gave up 2 bases and V 0 bases, and 5 bases lay outside the gene matches. The CDR3 contains 17 residues. Germline CDR1 and CDR2: LNHNV and YYDKDF (reference sequence). DNA of the CDR3: TGTGCCACCAGCAGAGAATGGGGGACAGGGGGAAACACTGAAGCTTTCTTT. It encodes CATSREWGTGGNTEAFF.

This chain uses TRBV6-1 with TRBJ1-1; D uncertain. Germline assignment: CDR1 MNHNS and CDR2 SASEGT. This CDR3 comprises 13 residues. V dropped 7 bases and J dropped 11 bases, with 20 bases sitting between them. DNA of the CDR3: TGTGCCAGCACCTTACCCCGGTACAGAGTTGCTTTCTTT. This codes for CASTLPRYRVAFF.

This clone was counted between two and nine times. Germline and junction disagree at one end, which may indicate a read error. V gene TRBV6-1 combines with J gene TRBJ1-2; TRBD1 is a possible D gene (5 bases). The CDR3 covers 14 residues. Germline CDR1 is MNHNS and CDR2 is SASEGT. The CDR3 nucleotides read TGTGCCAGCAGTCCCGGGGGGGGTAACTGTGGCTACACCTTC. Translating gives CASSPGGGNCGYTF.

Within the sample, this clone is medium-sized (0.01 to 0.1%). The chain couples TRBV28 to TRBJ2-1; D is possibly TRBD2 (5 bases). The CDR3 length is 14 residues. Trimming removed 3 bases at V and 3 bases at J, with 9 bases between. Germline CDR1 is MDHEN and CDR2 is SYDVKM. The DNA of the CDR3 is TGTGCCAGCAGTTTGTGGGGAGACTACAATGAGCAGTTCTTC. Its translation is CASSLWGDYNEQFF.

This clone was seen ten or more times. The V gene is TRBV7-2, the J gene TRBJ2-3; D is undetermined. The CDR3 extends over 11 amino acids. The germline V gene encodes CDR1 SGHTA and CDR2 FQGNSA. The V gene lost 3 bases and the J gene lost 4 bases, with 2 bases spanning the gap. The CDR3 sequence is CASSFSDTQYF. DNA for the CDR3: TGTGCCAGCAGCTTCTCAGATACGCAGTATTTT.

This clone came up a few times. The V and J genes are TRBV12-3 or TRBV12-4 and TRBJ1-6; no definite D call. Between the trimmed V and J ends, which lost 5 bases and 6 bases, there was a span of 11 bases. This CDR3 is built from 14 residues. The CDR3 reads CASSGRAGNSPLHF. As DNA, the CDR3 is TGTGCCAGCAGTGGAAGGGCTGGTAATTCACCCCTCCACTTT.